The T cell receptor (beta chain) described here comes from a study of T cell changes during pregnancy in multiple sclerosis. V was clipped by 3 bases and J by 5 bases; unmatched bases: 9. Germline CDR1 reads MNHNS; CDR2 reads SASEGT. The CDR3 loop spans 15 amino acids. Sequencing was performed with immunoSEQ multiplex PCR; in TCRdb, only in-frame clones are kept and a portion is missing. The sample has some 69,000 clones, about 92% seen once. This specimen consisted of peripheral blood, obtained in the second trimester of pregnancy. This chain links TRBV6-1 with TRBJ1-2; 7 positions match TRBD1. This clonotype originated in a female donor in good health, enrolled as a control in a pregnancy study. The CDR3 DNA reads TGTGCCAGCAGTGATGGGGGACAGAAAATTTATGGCTACACCTTC. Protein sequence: CASSDGGQKIYGYTF.